This TCR beta chain was identified in a study of T cell clonotyping in hematopoietic cell transplantation. Study background: Recipients' pretransplant samples followed cytoreduction. The study's findings and limits: No sorting was done, leaving CD4 and CD8 contributions mixed. Recipient TCR diversity dropped after transplant; expanded clonotypes rose from day 30 to 180.

About this clone: The target antigen is unknown.

Time point here: recipient sample about 28 days before transplant, after cytoreduction. Recipient blood drawn about 28 days pretransplant and days 30, 100, 180 after. The trim removed 0 bases at V and 10 bases at J, leaving 2 bases unmatched. The germline gives CDR1 MGHRA, CDR2 YSYEKL. The CDR3 covers 12 residues. Profiled with immunoSEQ multiplex PCR; TCRdb holds only in-frame clones, not every one. In the table there are under 30,000 clones, about 80% of which are singletons. The sequence was collected from a woman in her 30s with chronic myeloid leukemia. Some clones in this sample may be carry-over from other donors' samples. V and J are TRBV4-1 and TRBJ1-2, with TRBD1 matching over 7 bases. Sequencing was performed on peripheral blood mononuclear cells, taken before stem cell transplant. As DNA, the CDR3 is TGCGCCAGCAGCCAAGAACAGGGGCACTACACCTTC. It yields the protein CASSQEQGHYTF.